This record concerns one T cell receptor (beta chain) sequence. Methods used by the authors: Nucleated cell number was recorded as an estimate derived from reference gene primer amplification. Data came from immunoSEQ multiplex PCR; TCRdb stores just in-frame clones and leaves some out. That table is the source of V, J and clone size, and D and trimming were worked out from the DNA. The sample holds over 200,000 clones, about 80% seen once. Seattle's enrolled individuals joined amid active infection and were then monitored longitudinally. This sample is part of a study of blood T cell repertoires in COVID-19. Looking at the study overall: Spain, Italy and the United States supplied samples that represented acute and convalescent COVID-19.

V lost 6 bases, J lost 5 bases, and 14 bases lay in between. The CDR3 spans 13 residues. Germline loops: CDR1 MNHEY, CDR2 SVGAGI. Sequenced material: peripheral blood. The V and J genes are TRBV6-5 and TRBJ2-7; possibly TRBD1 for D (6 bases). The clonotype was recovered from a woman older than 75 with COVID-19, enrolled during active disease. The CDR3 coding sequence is TGTGCCAGCAGAGTCAGGGGTGAGGACGAGCAGTACTTC. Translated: CASRVRGEDEQYF.